This T cell receptor (beta chain) was obtained from a study of IL-17A CD8 T cells in psoriatic arthritis synovium. For the study in its entirety: The goal of the study was to define the phenotype, molecular profile and function of synovial IL-17A+CD8+ T cells in psoriatic arthritis pathogenesis.

The study at large found these results: Only a few patients were included in the TCR sequencing, a limited sample size that the authors acknowledged. In two patients, many Tc17 clones were shared with the synovial Tc1 population, giving Morisita overlap indices above 0.75. Cells came from synovial fluid rather than synovial tissue, since no psoriatic arthritis synovial tissue samples were available. Some individual clones occupied over 5% of the repertoire, though most synovial CD8+ subsets remained polyclonal.

CD3+ T cells isolated by magnetic separation were stimulated with PMA and ionomycin for around 1.6 hours and then labeled using IL-17A and IFNgamma cytokine secretion assays. Synovial fluid effusions were drawn from actively inflamed joints of patients with psoriatic arthritis. For each patient, synovial fluid served as the source from which three memory CD8+ T cell populations were isolated by sorting: Tc1 cells (IL-17A-IFNgamma+), Tc17 cells (IL-17A+) and the bulk memory fraction, allowing their TCR repertoires to be compared. Psoriatic arthritis patients met the Classification of Psoriatic Arthritis Study Group (CASPAR) criteria. Cytokine-secreting cells were counterstained with viability dye and anti-CD3, CD8, CD14 and CD4 antibodies and sorted on a BD FACSAria. A few patients with psoriatic arthritis provided sorted synovial fluid CD8+ T cell subsets that underwent TCRbeta sequencing. After isolation with Lymphoprep, synovial fluid mononuclear cells were cryopreserved in liquid nitrogen until use. The medium used for cryopreservation was made up of around 52% fetal calf serum and approximately 9.5% dimethyl sulfoxide.

The CDR1 and CDR2 encoded by the germline V gene (reference sequence) are LNHDA and SQIVND. From the cysteine up to the phenylalanine, the CDR3 has a length of 15 residues. Kept here is only the CDR3 DNA, which spans 45 bases and is read in frame from base 1. At the junction V is shortened by 5 bases and J by 3 bases, with 15 bases in between. Regarding this clone: There is no known antigen for this receptor. It has no much larger one-base neighbor in the sample; base qualities were not kept.

DNA was extracted (Qiagen), and TCRbeta V-D-J rearrangements were subjected to bias-controlled amplification followed by high-throughput sequencing (immunoSEQ; Adaptive Biotech). The authors' analysis ran thus. Productive sequences were analyzed at sequence level using the immunoSEQ Analyzer platform. Clonality was calculated as 1 minus Pielou's evenness, with values ranging from 0 (highly polyclonal) to 1 (monoclonal). The Morisita index, ranging from 0 (no similarity) to 1 (complete similarity), was used to quantify repertoire overlap between subsets. As stored in TCRdb, this immuneACCESS dataset retains in-frame rearrangements with V and J assigned. A fraction of the clones does not appear; measured against another copy, unresolved V genes explain less than half of the discrepancy, and the remainder lacks a known reason. The V and J calls and clone size come from that table; D and trimming were worked out from the DNA. Counted in this sample were a few thousand clones; over 60% of them appeared once. Clones ranked in the top ten supply over 8.5% of the sample.

This chain is built from TRBV19 and TRBJ2-3; the D gene remains uncertain. The specimen sequenced was IFN-gamma+ CD8+ T cells from synovial fluid. The sample's cell subset or site label is to be understood as: IL-17A-IFNgamma+ memory CD8+ (Tc1) cells. The TCR originated in a human donor with psoriatic arthritis. The nucleotide sequence reads as follows: TGTGCCAGTAGTTCGATCTCGGCCGTAACAGATACGCAGTATTTT. Its translation reads: CASSSISAVTDTQYF.